The rows below give T cell receptor beta chains drawn from one sample of a study of response to subunit inactivated influenza vaccine. TCRdb re-called the RT-PCR reads with MiXCR, one entry per CDR3 protein. The sample yields over 450,000 distinct CDR3 sequences, approximately 12% seen once. This specimen consisted of PBMCs from blood, obtained more than 35 days after vaccination. These receptors were collected from a man between 45 and 60 years old who received an inactivated influenza vaccine. CDR3s include the opening cysteine and the closing phenylalanine or tryptophan. Fields, in order: J gene, D gene, clone size, V gene, CDR3 protein, CDR3 DNA. The D gene is left open where the match is weak. Clone size appears in some rows only: once, few, many, or a class for an expanded clone.

>TRBJ2-5|-|-|TRBV28
CASSLWRQGSVETQYF
TGTGCCAGCAGTTTATGGAGGCAGGGCAGCGTAGAGACCCAGTACTTC
>TRBJ2-7|-|many|TRBV12-3/TRBV12-4
CASSLLEDGQREQYF
TGTGCCAGCAGTTTGTTGGAGGACGGGCAGAGGGAGCAGTACTTC
>TRBJ2-5|-|few|TRBV7-9
CASSQKRVQETQYF
TGTGCCAGCAGCCAAAAGAGAGTCCAAGAGACCCAGTACTTC
>TRBJ2-3|TRBD2|-|TRBV7-6
CASSYRLAGGTDTQYF
TGTGCCAGCAGCTACCGGCTAGCGGGAGGCACAGATACGCAGTATTTT
>TRBJ2-1|TRBD2|few|TRBV10-3
CAISLAGEGNEQFF
TGTGCCATCAGCCTAGCGGGGGAGGGGAATGAGCAGTTCTTC
>TRBJ1-5|TRBD1|-|TRBV9
CASSPQGQGYQPQHF
TGTGCCAGCAGCCCTCAGGGACAGGGGTATCAGCCCCAGCATTTT
>TRBJ2-1|-|few|TRBV9
CASSVGQGRGSNEQFF
TGTGCCAGCAGCGTAGGGCAGGGGCGCGGGAGCAATGAGCAGTTCTTC
>TRBJ1-5|-|-|TRBV12-3/TRBV12-4
CASSLNWQGSQPQHF
TGTGCCAGCAGTTTAAATTGGCAGGGGAGTCAGCCCCAGCATTTT
>TRBJ2-1|TRBD2|-|TRBV4-1
CASSQGASGGTNREQFF
TGCGCCAGCAGCCAAGGGGCTAGCGGGGGGACGAACCGAGAGCAGTTCTTC
>TRBJ2-1|-|few|TRBV14
CASSQDRWGGGEQFF
TGTGCCAGCAGCCAAGATAGGTGGGGAGGGGGTGAGCAGTTCTTC
>TRBJ2-7|-|few|TRBV7-6
CASYPVVDEQYF
TGTGCCAGCTACCCCGTGGTCGACGAGCAGTACTTC
>TRBJ2-2|-|many|TRBV12-3/TRBV12-4
CASSLPAGNTGELFF
TGTGCCAGCAGCCTCCCCGCGGGAAACACCGGGGAGCTGTTTTTT
>TRBJ2-7|-|-|TRBV12-3/TRBV12-4
CATTRDRAYEQYF
TGTGCCACAACCCGGGATCGTGCCTACGAGCAGTACTTC
>TRBJ2-5|-|-|TRBV12-3/TRBV12-4
CASSLAQGGGETQYF
TGTGCCAGCAGTTTAGCCCAGGGGGGGGGGGAGACCCAGTACTTC
>TRBJ2-4|-|few|TRBV10-3
CAISESILAKNIQYF
TGTGCCATCAGTGAGTCGATTCTAGCCAAAAACATTCAGTACTTC